This is a list of T cell receptor beta chains from one sample in a study of cytomegalovirus exposure and HLA in healthy donors. TCRdb's copy holds only in-frame clones and misses some; the assay was immunoSEQ multiplex PCR. The sample has 90,000 to 110,000 clones, about 83% seen once. The specimen sequenced was PBMCs. Receptor source: a man aged 18 to 29 in good health and CMV-seronegative. CDR3s include the opening cysteine and the closing phenylalanine or tryptophan. The D gene is left open where the match is weak. Rows give clone size only sometimes, using once, few, many, or a class for an expanded clone.

TGCGCCAGCAGCCAAGTCCTCTCCTACGAGCAGTACTTC	CASSQVLSYEQYF	TRBJ2-7	few	TRBV4-3	-
TGTGCCAGCAGTTACTCTAGCGGGTTCTCCTACGAGCAGTACTTC	CASSYSSGFSYEQYF	TRBJ2-7	-	TRBV6-5	TRBD2
TGCAGCGTCCGACAGGGGGGGGTCTACGAGCAGTACTTC	CSVRQGGVYEQYF	TRBJ2-7	once	TRBV29-1	TRBD1
TGCGCCAGCAGCGGGTCTAGCGGCCGCTCCTACAATGAGCAGTTCTTC	CASSGSSGRSYNEQFF	TRBJ2-1	-	TRBV5-1	TRBD2
TGCGCCAGCAGTCAATATCACAGGGGCCCCTCTGGAAACACCATATATTTT	CASSQYHRGPSGNTIYF	TRBJ1-3	-	TRBV23-1	TRBD1
TGTGCCAGCAGTTTACCGACGGACAGGAGCACGCGCACAGATACGCAGTATTTT	CASSLPTDRSTRTDTQYF	TRBJ2-3	-	TRBV28	TRBD1
TGTGCCAGCAGCCTCACAGATACGCAGTATTTT	CASSLTDTQYF	TRBJ2-3	-	TRBV6-1	-
TGCGCCAGCATTGGTGAAGAGGATGGCTACACCTTC	CASIGEEDGYTF	TRBJ1-2	-	TRBV5-1	-
TGTGCCAGCAGCTCTTACATGGATGAGCAGTTCTTC	CASSSYMDEQFF	TRBJ2-1	-	TRBV5-6	-
TGCGCCAGCAGTGAAACTAGCGGGAGGGGGAAGTTGTTTTTT	CASSETSGRGKLFF	TRBJ2-2	-	TRBV10-1	TRBD2
TGTGCCATCAGTGAGTCGTTGTCTAGCGGGAGTGCCAGCTCCTACGAGCAGTACTTC	CAISESLSSGSASSYEQYF	TRBJ2-7	-	TRBV10-3	TRBD2
TGTGCCAGCAGCTTACAAAAACAGGGGGCGTCAGGCTACACCTTC	CASSLQKQGASGYTF	TRBJ1-2	-	TRBV7-9	TRBD1
TGCGCCAGCAGCCAAGTTAACCTGGGACTAGCGGGAGGGGAGACCCAGTACTTC	CASSQVNLGLAGGETQYF	TRBJ2-5	-	TRBV4-1	TRBD2
TGTGCCACTAAACAGGGGGCCTATGGCTACACCTTC	CATKQGAYGYTF	TRBJ1-2	-	TRBV6-6	TRBD1
TGTGCCATAGCGGTTCCGATCTACAATGAGCAGTTCTTC	CAIAVPIYNEQFF	TRBJ2-1	-	TRBV7-9	-
TGTGCCAGTAGCCTAGGAGTAGTCGAGACCCAGTACTTC	CASSLGVVETQYF	TRBJ2-5	few	TRBV19	-
TGTGCCAGCAGTCCTGAGTGGGGACAGGCTAACTATGGCTACACCTTC	CASSPEWGQANYGYTF	TRBJ1-2	-	TRBV5-4	TRBD1